The clone carrying this TCR beta chain was counted once. The data were obtained in a study of T cells in Graves' hyperthyroidism and ophthalmopathy. Researchers took RNA transcripts and amplified the TCR beta CDR3 regions from them. The HTBI primer set was used in a first-round RT-PCR of the TCR CDR3. TCRdb independently ran MiXCR on the multiplex PCR reads; one entry per CDR3 protein. This sample yields roughly 710,000 distinct CDR3 sequences, of which approximately 36% are seen a single time; less than 35% belongs to the top ten. V was pared by 8 bases and J by 2 bases, with 4 bases of the junction left unmatched. The CDR3 is 14 amino acids. Germline-derived CDR1 and CDR2 are SGHTA and FQGNSA. Patients aged 18 to 65 had newly diagnosed hyperthyroidism of under 2 months' duration.

The sample comprised blood. This chain joins TRBV7-2 and TRBJ2-4, with 9 nucleotides matching TRBD2. The TCR comes from a woman aged 40 to 49 with Graves' hyperthyroidism. Here the CDR3 reads CASGTSITKNIQYF. The DNA of the CDR3 is TGTGCCAGCGGGACTAGCATTACCAAAAACATTCAGTACTTC.